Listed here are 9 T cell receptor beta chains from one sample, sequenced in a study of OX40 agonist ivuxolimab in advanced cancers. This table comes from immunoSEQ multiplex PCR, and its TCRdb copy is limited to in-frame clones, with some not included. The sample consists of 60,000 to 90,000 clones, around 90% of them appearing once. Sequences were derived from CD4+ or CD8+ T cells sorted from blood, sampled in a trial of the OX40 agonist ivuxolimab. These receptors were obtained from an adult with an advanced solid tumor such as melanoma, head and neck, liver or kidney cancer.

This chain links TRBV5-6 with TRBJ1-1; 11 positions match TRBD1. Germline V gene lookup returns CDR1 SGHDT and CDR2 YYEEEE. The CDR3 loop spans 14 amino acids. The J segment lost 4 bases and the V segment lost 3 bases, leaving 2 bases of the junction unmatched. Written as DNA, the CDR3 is TGTGCCAGCAGCTGGGGGACAGGGGGCACTGAAGCTTTCTTT. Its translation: CASSWGTGGTEAFF.

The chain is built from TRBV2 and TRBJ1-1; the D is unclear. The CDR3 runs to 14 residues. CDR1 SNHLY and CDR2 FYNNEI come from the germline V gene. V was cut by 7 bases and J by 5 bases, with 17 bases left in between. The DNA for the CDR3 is TGTGCCAGCACCCTCGTGCTCCCGGGAACTGAAGCTTTCTTT. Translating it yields CASTLVLPGTEAFF.

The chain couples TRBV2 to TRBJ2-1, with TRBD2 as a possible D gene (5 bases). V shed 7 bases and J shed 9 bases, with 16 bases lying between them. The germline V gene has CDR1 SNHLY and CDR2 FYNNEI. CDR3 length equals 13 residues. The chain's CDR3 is CASTGVSYAEQFF. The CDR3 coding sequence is TGTGCCAGCACCGGGGTGAGTTACGCTGAGCAGTTCTTC.

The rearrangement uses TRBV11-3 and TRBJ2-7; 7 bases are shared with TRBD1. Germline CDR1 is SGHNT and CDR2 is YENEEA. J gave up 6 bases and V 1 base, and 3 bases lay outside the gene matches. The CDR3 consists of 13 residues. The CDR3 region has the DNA TGTGCCAGCAGCTTAGCTAGGACAGGCGAGCAGTACTTC. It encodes CASSLARTGEQYF.

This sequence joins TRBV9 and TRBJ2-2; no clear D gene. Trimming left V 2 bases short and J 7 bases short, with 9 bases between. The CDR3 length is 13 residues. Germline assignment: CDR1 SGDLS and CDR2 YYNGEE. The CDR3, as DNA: TGTGCCAGCAGCGTGTTGGGGTACGGGGAGCTGTTTTTT. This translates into CASSVLGYGELFF.

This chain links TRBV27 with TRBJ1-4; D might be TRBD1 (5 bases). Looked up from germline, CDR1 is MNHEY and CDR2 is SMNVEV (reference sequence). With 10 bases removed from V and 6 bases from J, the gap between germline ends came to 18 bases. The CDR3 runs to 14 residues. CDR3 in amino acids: CATGRVGVDEKLFF. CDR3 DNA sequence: TGTGCCACCGGAAGGGTAGGGGTGGATGAAAAACTGTTTTTT.

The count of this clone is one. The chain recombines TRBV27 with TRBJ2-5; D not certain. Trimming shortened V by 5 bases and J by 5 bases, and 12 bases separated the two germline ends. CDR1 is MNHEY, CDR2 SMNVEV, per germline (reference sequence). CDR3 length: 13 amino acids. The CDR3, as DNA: TGTGCCAGCAGTACTGGTCTCCGGGAGACCCAGTACTTC. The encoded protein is CASSTGLRETQYF.

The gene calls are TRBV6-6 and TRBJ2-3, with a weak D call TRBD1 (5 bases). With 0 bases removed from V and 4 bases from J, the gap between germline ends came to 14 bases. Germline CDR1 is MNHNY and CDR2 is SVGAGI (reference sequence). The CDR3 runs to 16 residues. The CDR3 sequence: CASSYSVLQGADTQYF. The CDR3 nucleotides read TGTGCCAGCAGTTACTCGGTCCTCCAGGGTGCAGATACGCAGTATTTT.

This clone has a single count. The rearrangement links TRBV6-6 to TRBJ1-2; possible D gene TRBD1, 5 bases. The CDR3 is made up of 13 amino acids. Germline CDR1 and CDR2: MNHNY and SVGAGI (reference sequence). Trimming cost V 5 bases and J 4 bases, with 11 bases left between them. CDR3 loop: CASSPGHLYGYTF. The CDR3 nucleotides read TGTGCCAGCAGTCCAGGGCACCTCTATGGCTACACCTTC.